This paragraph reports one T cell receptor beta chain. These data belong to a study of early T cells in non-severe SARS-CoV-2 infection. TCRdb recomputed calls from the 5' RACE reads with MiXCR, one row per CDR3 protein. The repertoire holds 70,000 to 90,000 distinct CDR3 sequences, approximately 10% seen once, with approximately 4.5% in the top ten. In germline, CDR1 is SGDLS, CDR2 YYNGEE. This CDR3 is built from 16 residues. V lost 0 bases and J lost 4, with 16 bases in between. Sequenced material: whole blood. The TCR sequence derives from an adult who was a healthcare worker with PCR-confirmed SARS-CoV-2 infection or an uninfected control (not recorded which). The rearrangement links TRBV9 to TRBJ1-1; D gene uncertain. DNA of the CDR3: TGTGCCAGCAGCGTAGTAGGAAGCGGTCGGGGCACTGAAGCTTTCTTT. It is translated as CASSVVGSGRGTEAFF.